This T cell receptor beta chain comes out of a study of cytomegalovirus exposure and HLA in healthy donors. With 60 Vbeta and 13 Jbeta primers, the PCR was carried out. Profiled with immunoSEQ multiplex PCR; TCRdb holds only in-frame clones, not every one. This repertoire shows about 120,000 clones, about 70% found once; its top ten account for roughly 8.4%. Germline trimming cut 2 bases from V and 3 bases from J; bases unmatched to any gene: 7. The CDR3 covers 17 residues. In germline, CDR1 is WNHNN, CDR2 SYGVQD (reference sequence). The sample was PBMCs. The V gene is TRBV10-1, the J gene TRBJ2-3; 11 bases agree with TRBD1. The TCR sequence derives from a young man in good health and CMV-seropositive. CDR3 region: CASSEGQGAGLTDTQYF. Written as DNA, the CDR3 is TGCGCCAGCAGTGAGGGACAGGGGGCCGGCTTGACAGATACGCAGTATTTT.